The 23 T cell receptor beta chains given below trace back to one sample, sequenced in a study of human CD8 memory T cell subsets. Libraries targeted TCR beta using 5' RACE with UMIs. Following a re-call of the 5' RACE reads, TCRdb has one entry per CDR3 protein and lacks DNA. The listing contains under 20,000 distinct CDR3 sequences. The source material was CD8+ T cells from PBMCs. These receptor sequences come from a human donor in good health.

The chain carries TRBV21-1 and TRBJ2-4; no DNA is available, so the TRBD2 call from TCRdb remains unchecked. TRBV21-1 has pseudogene status. The CDR3 runs to 15 residues. CDR3 residues: CASSKVLGQKNIQYF.

The chain carries TRBV20-1 and TRBJ1-1. In germline, CDR1 is DFQATT, CDR2 SNEGSKA (reference sequence). The CDR3 totals 17 residues. CDR3 loop: CSARGRTSPSENTEAFF.

Here the CDR3 reads CASSVAGGAYGYTF. The chain joins TRBV9 to TRBJ1-2; TCRdb picks TRBD1, but there is no DNA to check that call. The V gene's germline CDR1 is SGDLS and CDR2 YYNGEE. The CDR3 extends over 14 amino acids.

This clonotype is classed as medium-sized (0.01 to 0.1%) by frequency. The chain joins TRBV27 to TRBJ1-1; TCRdb's assignment of TRBD1 cannot be checked, as there is no DNA. This CDR3 has 17 amino acids. Per germline, CDR1 MNHEY and CDR2 SMNVEV (reference sequence). The chain's CDR3 is CASSLYGTGGFDTEAFF.

This clonotype registers medium-sized by frequency. V usage is TRBV12-3 or TRBV12-4 and J usage is TRBJ1-5; TCRdb selects TRBD1, and the lack of DNA leaves this call unchecked. The CDR3 length is 14 residues. CDR3: CASSLGPNNQPQHF.

The chain uses TRBV14 and TRBJ2-1; TCRdb gives TRBD2 as the D gene, but with no DNA this cannot be confirmed. The CDR3 is 16 residues long. Germline CDR1 is SGHDN and CDR2 is FVKESK. CDR3 loop: CASSPRDYSSYNEQFF.

The V and J genes are TRBV28 and TRBJ2-7; no DNA is available, so the TRBD1 call from TCRdb remains unchecked. The CDR3 is made up of 13 amino acids. Germline V gives CDR1 MDHEN, CDR2 SYDVKM. The CDR3 is CATQGDRSYEQYF.

V is TRBV9 and J is TRBJ2-7; no DNA is available, so the TRBD1 call from TCRdb remains unchecked. This CDR3 has 14 residues. Germline V lookup: CDR1 SGDLS, CDR2 YYNGEE. The CDR3: CASSVGTGAGEQYF.

The V and J genes are TRBV7-9 and TRBJ2-7. CDR1 and CDR2 from the germline V gene are SEHNR and FQNEAQ (reference sequence). This CDR3 comprises 12 residues. The CDR3 here is CASSPPAYEQYF.

This chain joins TRBV7-9 and TRBJ1-2; no DNA is available, so the TRBD1 call from TCRdb remains unchecked. Germline lookup yields CDR1 SEHNR and CDR2 FQNEAQ (reference sequence). CDR3 length equals 14 residues. CDR3 amino acids: CASSLETGQDGYTF.

The chain has TRBV24-1 and TRBJ1-2; TCRdb returns TRBD1, unconfirmable since there is no DNA. The CDR3 contains 13 residues. Looked up from germline, CDR1 is KGHDR and CDR2 is SFDVKD. CDR3 amino acids: CATSDVNRDGYTF.

The chain links TRBV6-5 to TRBJ1-1; TCRdb outputs TRBD1, but without DNA this stays unchecked. The CDR3 sequence is 15 residues long. The germline gives CDR1 MNHEY, CDR2 SVGAGI. CDR3 protein: CASSLRTGQNTEAFF.

The V gene is TRBV5-6, the J gene TRBJ2-1; the D gene TCRdb calls, TRBD1, cannot be checked with no DNA. The CDR3 is 15 residues long. CDR1 is SGHDT and CDR2 is YYEEEE in the germline V gene. Here the CDR3 reads CASSIHQAGYNEQFF.

This chain joins TRBV13 and TRBJ2-7; the TCRdb call, TRBD2, lacks DNA for checking. The CDR3 is 14 residues long. Germline V gene lookup returns CDR1 PRHDT and CDR2 FYEKMQ (reference sequence). The CDR3 loop is CASSAQTSRYEQYF.

This chain joins TRBV28 and TRBJ1-5; TCRdb indicates TRBD1, and absent DNA this call remains unverified. Germline loops: CDR1 MDHEN, CDR2 SYDVKM. The CDR3 sequence is 14 residues long. The CDR3 sequence: CASSRTDSNQPQHF.

This clonotype is labeled medium-sized based on frequency. J is TRBJ1-2 and V is TRBV10-1; the D call from TCRdb, TRBD1, cannot be confirmed without DNA. The CDR3 contains 16 residues. Germline values: CDR1 WNHNN, CDR2 SYGVQD (reference sequence). CDR3 sequence: CASAGTGSSNYYGYTF.

The genes are TRBV3-1 and TRBJ2-5; TCRdb reports TRBD1, a call that lacks DNA to check it against. The CDR3 sequence is 14 residues long. CDR1 and CDR2 from the germline V gene are LGHDT and YNNKEL (reference sequence). CDR3 amino acids: CASSQGYGGETQYF.

The chain combines TRBV29-1 with TRBJ2-3. Germline V CDR1 and CDR2: SQVTM, ANQGSEA. CDR3 size: 15 residues. The CDR3 region is CSAEVTVTSTDTQYF.

The V gene is TRBV2, the J gene TRBJ2-7; TCRdb proposes TRBD1, but this gene call is untestable without DNA. Germline V gene lookup returns CDR1 SNHLY and CDR2 FYNNEI. The CDR3 sequence is 14 residues long. The CDR3 reads CASTPGGFLYEQYF.

The V and J genes are TRBV5-1 and TRBJ2-1. The CDR3 has 15 residues. In germline, CDR1 is SGHRS, CDR2 YFSETQ. CDR3: CASRETFSSYNEQFF.

The chain is built from TRBV5-4 and TRBJ2-1. The CDR3 is 15 residues long. Germline lookup yields CDR1 SGHNT and CDR2 YYREEE (reference sequence). CDR3 sequence reads: CASSSSDSSYNEQFF.

The rearrangement joins TRBV20-1 to TRBJ2-5; checking the TCRdb D call of TRBD2 is not possible without DNA. Germline CDR1 DFQATT, CDR2 SNEGSKA (reference sequence). The CDR3 length is 15 residues. CDR3: CSARWASGSQETQYF.

The V and J genes are TRBV13 and TRBJ2-2; absent DNA, TCRdb's TRBD1 call cannot be checked. This CDR3 contains 15 residues. Looked up from germline, CDR1 is PRHDT and CDR2 is FYEKMQ (reference sequence). The CDR3 region is CASSPGGMGTGELFF.